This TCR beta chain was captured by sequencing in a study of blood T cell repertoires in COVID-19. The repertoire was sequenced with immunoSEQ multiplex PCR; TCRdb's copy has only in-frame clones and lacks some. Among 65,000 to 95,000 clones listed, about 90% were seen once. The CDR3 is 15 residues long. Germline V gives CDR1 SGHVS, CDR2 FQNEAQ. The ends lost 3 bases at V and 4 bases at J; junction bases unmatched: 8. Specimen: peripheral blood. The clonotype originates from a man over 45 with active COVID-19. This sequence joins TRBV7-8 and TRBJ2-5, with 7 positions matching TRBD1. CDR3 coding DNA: TGTGCCAGCAGCTTCTCGACAGGGCGTACAGAGACCCAGTACTTC. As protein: CASSFSTGRTETQYF.